This is a list of T cell receptor beta chains from one sample in a study of response to subunit inactivated influenza vaccine. TCRdb recomputed calls from the RT-PCR reads with MiXCR, one row per CDR3 protein. The sample records 250,000 to 350,000 distinct CDR3 sequences, around 22% being singletons. Sample: PBMCs from blood, taken roughly 20 months after vaccination. Receptor source: a man aged 50 to 69 who received an inactivated influenza vaccine. Both conserved end residues are part of each CDR3. The D gene is left open where the match is weak.

-,TRBV6-2/TRBV6-3,CASSYHTEYNSPLHF
TRBD2,TRBV12-3/TRBV12-4,CASSSGLAGAHTDTQYF
-,TRBV6-1,CASRFRVNTEAFF
-,TRBV10-3,CASRMNNVDEAFF
TRBD1,TRBV28,CASSKPDDRGHGAFF
-,TRBV6-2/TRBV6-3,CASSYGPNQPQHF
-,TRBV9,CASSVGGAGSGELFF
-,TRBV16,CASSPGTGEKLFF
-,TRBV6-2/TRBV6-3,CASSSRSQETQYF
TRBD1,TRBV15,CATSRDPTGAPLHF
TRBD1,TRBV19,CASSIWNRGHEKLFF
-,TRBV5-1,CASSLRGKAEAFF
TRBD1,TRBV12-3/TRBV12-4,CASSPGQGAHEQFF
-,TRBV12-3/TRBV12-4,CASSLGRGVRGTEAFF
-,TRBV19,CASSRRISANTEAFF
-,TRBV2,CASGLRQSEIAEAFF
-,TRBV6-1,CASRRDSGETQYF
-,TRBV5-1,CASSLARANTGELFF
-,TRBV19,CASSISSSTDTQYF
-,TRBV10-3,CAISELIVGYNEQFF
-,TRBV5-1,CASSLVENSPLHF
-,TRBV6-6,CASSYLVADTQYF
-,TRBV6-1,CASSVGPRTDTQYF
-,TRBV27,CASSLSYADGYTF
TRBD1,TRBV9,CASSGTGFGNQPQHF
TRBD1,TRBV10-3,CAISRQGFNEKLFF
TRBD1,TRBV4-2,CASSQRQGGTEAFF
-,TRBV28,CASRFGGTSLKGYTF
-,TRBV2,CASSAGLGDTQYF
-,TRBV6-1,CASSLRRRYTGGELFF
-,TRBV30,CAWSLGDSQYF
-,TRBV20-1,CSAREQGGTDYTF
TRBD2,TRBV3-1,CASSPTGGITGELFF
-,TRBV18,CASSRTAQPPDYTF
-,TRBV12-3/TRBV12-4,CASSVDINIQYF
TRBD1,TRBV5-1,CASSSTQGNEKLFF
-,TRBV12-3/TRBV12-4,CASSFGYSGNTIYF
-,TRBV12-3/TRBV12-4,CACSLMGHNTNTGELFF
TRBD2,TRBV5-4,CASSLTPRGGAANEQFF
TRBD2,TRBV2,CASRRRLAEYEQYF
-,TRBV28,CASSLSVRVEAFF
-,TRBV4-3,CASSPRELNYGYTF
TRBD1,TRBV20-1,CSAGTGQFNSPLHF
TRBD2,TRBV20-1,CSAVSGRAHNEQFF
TRBD2,TRBV5-1,CASSLAGTSGSSYEQYF
TRBD2,TRBV20-1,CSARDERGRTQYF
-,TRBV2,CASSSRFVYNEQFF
-,TRBV20-1,CSARGQYRETQYF
TRBD1,TRBV6-5,CASSYSRVRGQYYGYTF
TRBD1,TRBV18,CASSPGTGSTYEQYF
-,TRBV7-8,CASSPDGYSGANVLTF
-,TRBV28,CASSRPEFSGANVLTF
-,TRBV21-1,CASRKNRDRVDRNQPQHF
-,TRBV7-2,CASSLIGANTIYF
-,TRBV18,CASSQGAAGANTDTQYF
-,TRBV20-1,CSATDSTGANVLTF
TRBD1,TRBV5-4,CASSRTGWDYGYTF
TRBD2,TRBV15,CATSSLHLSGSSYNEQFF
TRBD1,TRBV2,CASSPDRGPNQPQHF
TRBD1,TRBV12-3/TRBV12-4,CASRRGTAGYTF